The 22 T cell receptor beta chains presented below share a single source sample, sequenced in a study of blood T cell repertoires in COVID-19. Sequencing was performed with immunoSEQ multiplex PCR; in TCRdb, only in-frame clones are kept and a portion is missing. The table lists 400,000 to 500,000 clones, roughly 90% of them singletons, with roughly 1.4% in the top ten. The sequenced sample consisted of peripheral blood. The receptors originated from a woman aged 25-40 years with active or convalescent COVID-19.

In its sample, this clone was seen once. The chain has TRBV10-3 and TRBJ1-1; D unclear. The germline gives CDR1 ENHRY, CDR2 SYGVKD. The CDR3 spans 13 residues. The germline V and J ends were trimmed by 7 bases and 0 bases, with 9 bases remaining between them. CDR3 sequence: CAITAGLNTEAFF. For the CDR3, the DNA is TGTGCCATCACGGCAGGTCTGAACACTGAAGCTTTCTTT.

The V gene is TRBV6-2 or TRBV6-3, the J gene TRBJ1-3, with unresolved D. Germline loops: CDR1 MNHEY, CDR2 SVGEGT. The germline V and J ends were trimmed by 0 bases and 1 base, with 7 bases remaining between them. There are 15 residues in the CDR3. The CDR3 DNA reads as TGTGCCAGCAGTTACTCCCAACGGTCTGGAAACACCATATATTTT. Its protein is CASSYSQRSGNTIYF.

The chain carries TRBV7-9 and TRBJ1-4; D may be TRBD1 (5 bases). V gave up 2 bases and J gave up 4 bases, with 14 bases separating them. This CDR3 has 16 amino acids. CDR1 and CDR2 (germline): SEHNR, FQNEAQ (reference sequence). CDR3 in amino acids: CASSLIGEAINEKLFF. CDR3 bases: TGTGCCAGCAGCTTAATAGGGGAGGCTATTAATGAAAAACTGTTTTTT.

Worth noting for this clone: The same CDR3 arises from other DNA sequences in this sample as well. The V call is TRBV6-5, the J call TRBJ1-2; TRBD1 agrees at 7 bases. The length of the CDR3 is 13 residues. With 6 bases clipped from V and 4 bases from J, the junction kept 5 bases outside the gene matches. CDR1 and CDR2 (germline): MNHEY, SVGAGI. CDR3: CASSTTGSYGYTF. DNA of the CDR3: TGTGCCAGCAGCACGACAGGGAGCTATGGCTACACCTTC.

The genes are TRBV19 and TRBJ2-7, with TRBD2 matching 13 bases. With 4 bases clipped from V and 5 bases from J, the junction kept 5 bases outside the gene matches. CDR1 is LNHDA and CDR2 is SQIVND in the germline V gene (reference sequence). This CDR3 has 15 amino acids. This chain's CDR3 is CASSKRTSGSHEQYF. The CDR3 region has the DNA TGTGCCAGTAGTAAGAGGACTAGCGGGAGTCACGAGCAGTACTTC.

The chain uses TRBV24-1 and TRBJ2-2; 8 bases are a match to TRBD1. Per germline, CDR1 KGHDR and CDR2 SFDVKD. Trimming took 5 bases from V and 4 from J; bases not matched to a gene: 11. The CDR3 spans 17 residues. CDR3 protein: CATSANPGQGSTGELFF. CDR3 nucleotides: TGTGCCACCAGTGCTAATCCAGGACAGGGATCCACCGGGGAGCTGTTTTTT.

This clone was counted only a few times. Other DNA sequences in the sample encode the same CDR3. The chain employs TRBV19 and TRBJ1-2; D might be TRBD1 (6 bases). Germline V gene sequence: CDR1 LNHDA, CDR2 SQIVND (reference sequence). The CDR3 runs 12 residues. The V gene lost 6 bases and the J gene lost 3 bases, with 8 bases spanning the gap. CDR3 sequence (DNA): TGTGCCAGTAGACGGACAGACTATGGCTACACCTTC. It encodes CASRRTDYGYTF.

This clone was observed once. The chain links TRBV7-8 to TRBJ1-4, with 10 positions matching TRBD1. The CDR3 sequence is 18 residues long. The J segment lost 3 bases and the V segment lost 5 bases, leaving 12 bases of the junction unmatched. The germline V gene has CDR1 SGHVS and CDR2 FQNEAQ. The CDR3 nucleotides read TGTGCCAGCAGCCTAAGACAGGGGGCCGTTCCCCCTAATGAAAAACTGTTTTTT. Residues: CASSLRQGAVPPNEKLFF.

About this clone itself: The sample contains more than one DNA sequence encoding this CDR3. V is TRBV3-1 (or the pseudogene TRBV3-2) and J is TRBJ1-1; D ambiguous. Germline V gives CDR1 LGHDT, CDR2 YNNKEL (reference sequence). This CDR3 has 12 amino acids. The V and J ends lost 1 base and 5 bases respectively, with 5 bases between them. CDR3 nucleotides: TGTGCCAGCAGCCAAGGAGGGACTGAAGCTTTCTTT. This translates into CASSQGGTEAFF.

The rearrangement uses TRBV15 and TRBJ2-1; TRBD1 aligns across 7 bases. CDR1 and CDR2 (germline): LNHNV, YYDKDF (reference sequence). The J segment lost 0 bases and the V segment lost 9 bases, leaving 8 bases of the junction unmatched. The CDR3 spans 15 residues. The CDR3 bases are TGTGCCACGACAGAGGGGGCCCGCTCCTACAATGAGCAGTTCTTC. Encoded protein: CATTEGARSYNEQFF.

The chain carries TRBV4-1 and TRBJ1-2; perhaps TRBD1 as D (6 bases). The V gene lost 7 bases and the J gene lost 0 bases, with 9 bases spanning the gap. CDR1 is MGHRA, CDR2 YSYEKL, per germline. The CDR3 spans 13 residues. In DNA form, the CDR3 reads TGCGCCAGCACCGACAGGCCTAACTATGGCTACACCTTC. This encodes CASTDRPNYGYTF.

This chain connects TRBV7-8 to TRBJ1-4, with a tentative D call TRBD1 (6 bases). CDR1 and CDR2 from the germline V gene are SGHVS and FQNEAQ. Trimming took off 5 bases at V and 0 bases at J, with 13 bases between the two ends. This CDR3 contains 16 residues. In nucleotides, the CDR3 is TGTGCCAGCAGCCCCTACAGGGTTGCAACTAATGAAAAACTGTTTTTT. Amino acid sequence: CASSPYRVATNEKLFF.

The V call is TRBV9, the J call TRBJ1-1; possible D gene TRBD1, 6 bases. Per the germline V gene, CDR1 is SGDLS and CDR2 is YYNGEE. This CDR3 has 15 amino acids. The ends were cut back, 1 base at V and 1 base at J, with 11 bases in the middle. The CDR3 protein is CASSVNSGQNTEAFF. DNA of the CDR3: TGTGCCAGCAGCGTAAACTCGGGACAGAACACTGAAGCTTTCTTT.

CDR3 sequence reads: CAISLRQGPDTQYF. The CDR3 DNA sequence: TGTGCCATCAGCCTTAGACAGGGCCCAGATACGCAGTATTTT. V usage is TRBV10-3 and J usage is TRBJ2-3; 7 nucleotides match TRBD1. The V and J ends lost 6 bases and 4 bases, in that order; junction bases with no gene match: 7. Germline V gene lookup returns CDR1 ENHRY and CDR2 SYGVKD. This CDR3 is 14 amino acids long.

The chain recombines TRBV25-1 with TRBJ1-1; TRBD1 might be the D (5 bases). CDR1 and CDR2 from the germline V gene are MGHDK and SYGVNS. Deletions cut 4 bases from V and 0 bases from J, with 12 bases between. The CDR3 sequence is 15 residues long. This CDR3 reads CASSGLGLMNTEAFF. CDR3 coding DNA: TGTGCCAGCAGTGGTCTGGGGCTAATGAACACTGAAGCTTTCTTT.

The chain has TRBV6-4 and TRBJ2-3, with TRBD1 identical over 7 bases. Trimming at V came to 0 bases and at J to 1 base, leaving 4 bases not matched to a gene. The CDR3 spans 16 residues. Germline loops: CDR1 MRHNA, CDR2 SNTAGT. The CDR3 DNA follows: TGTGCCAGCAGTGACTCGATCGGGACAGGCACAGATACGCAGTATTTT. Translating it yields CASSDSIGTGTDTQYF.

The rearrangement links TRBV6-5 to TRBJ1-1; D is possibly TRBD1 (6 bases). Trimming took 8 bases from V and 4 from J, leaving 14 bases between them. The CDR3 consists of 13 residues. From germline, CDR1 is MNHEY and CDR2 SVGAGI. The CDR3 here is CASGLQGGTEAFF. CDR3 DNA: TGTGCCAGCGGTTTACAGGGCGGCACTGAAGCTTTCTTT.

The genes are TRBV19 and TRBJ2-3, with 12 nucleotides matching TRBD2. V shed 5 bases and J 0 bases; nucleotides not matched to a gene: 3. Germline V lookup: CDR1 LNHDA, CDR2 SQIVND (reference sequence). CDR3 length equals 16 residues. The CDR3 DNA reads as TGTGCCAGTAGTTTTGGGACTAGCGGGAGCACAGATACGCAGTATTTT. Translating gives CASSFGTSGSTDTQYF.

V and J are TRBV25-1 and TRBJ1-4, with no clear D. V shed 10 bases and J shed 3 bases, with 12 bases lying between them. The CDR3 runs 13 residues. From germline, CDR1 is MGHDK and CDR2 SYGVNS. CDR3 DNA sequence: TGTGCCACCGCGGGGTCTCCTAATGAAAAACTGTTTTTT. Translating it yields CATAGSPNEKLFF.

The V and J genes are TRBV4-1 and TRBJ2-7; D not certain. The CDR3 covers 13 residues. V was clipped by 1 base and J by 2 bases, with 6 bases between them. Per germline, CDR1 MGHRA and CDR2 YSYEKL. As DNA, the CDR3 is TGCGCCAGCAGCCAAGCAAGCGCCTACGAGCAGTACTTC. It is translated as CASSQASAYEQYF.

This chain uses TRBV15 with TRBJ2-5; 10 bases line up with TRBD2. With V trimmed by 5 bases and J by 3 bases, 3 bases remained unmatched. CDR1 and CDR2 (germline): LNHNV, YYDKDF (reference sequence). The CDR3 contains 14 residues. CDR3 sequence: CATSPGLAEETQYF. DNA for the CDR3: TGTGCCACCAGCCCCGGACTAGCGGAAGAGACCCAGTACTTC.

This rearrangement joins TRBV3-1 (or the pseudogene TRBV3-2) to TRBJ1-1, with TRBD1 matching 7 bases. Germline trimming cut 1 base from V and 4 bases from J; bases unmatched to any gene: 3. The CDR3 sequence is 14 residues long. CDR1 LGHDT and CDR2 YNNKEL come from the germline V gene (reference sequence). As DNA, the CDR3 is TGTGCCAGCAGCCAAGTAGGGGGCCTCACTGAAGCTTTCTTT. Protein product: CASSQVGGLTEAFF.